This T cell receptor beta chain stems from a study of OX40 agonist ivuxolimab in advanced cancers. Study information: A mean age of roughly 62 years, range roughly 20 to 85, was recorded, and more than 80% were male. General study findings and limits: With doses of 0.1 to 3.0 mg/kg, CD4+ and CD8+ blood T cells had undergone clonal expansion by week 6. With doses of 0.1-3.0 mg/kg, partial responders showed among the lowest clonal expansion.

Note on this clone: The antigen remains undetermined.

Repertoires were generated with immunoSEQ multiplex PCR, while TCRdb's copy carries only in-frame clones and drops some. Counted here are roughly 110,000 clones, around 93% occurring once; the ten biggest clones make up approximately 1.1%. Blood samples were obtained at baseline, cycle 4 day 1, and cycle 7 day 1. The sequenced sample was CD4+ or CD8+ T cells sorted from blood, obtained in a trial of the OX40 agonist ivuxolimab. This receptor was identified in an adult with an advanced solid tumor such as melanoma, head and neck, liver or kidney cancer.

The CDR3 sequence: CASSASGKITDTQYF. The CDR3 bases are TGCGCCAGCAGCGCCAGCGGGAAGATCACAGATACGCAGTATTTT. This chain uses TRBV10-1 with TRBJ2-3; TRBD2 matches at 7 bases. After removal of 6 bases from V and 2 bases from J, the junction contained 8 bases not matched to a gene. CDR1 is WNHNN, CDR2 SYGVQD, per germline (reference sequence). The length of the CDR3 is 15 residues.